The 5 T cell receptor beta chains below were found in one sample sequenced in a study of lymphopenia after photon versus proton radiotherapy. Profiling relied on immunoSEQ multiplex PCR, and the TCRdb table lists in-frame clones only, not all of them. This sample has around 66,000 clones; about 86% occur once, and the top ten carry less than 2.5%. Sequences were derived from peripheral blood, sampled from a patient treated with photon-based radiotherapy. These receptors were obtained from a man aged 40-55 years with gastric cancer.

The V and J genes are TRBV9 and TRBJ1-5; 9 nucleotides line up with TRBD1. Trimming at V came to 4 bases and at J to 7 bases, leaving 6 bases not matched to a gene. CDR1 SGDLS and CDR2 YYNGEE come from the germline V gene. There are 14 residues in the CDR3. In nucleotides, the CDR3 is TGTGCCAGCAGCAGGACAGGGGCTGGGCAGCCCCAGCATTTT. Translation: CASSRTGAGQPQHF. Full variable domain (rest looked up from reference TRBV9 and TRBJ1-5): DSGVTQTPKHLITATGQRVTLRCSPRSGDLSVYWYQQSLDQGLQFLIQYYNGEERAKGNILERFSAQQFPDLHSELNLSSLELGDSALYFCASSRTGAGQPQHFGDGTRLSIL.

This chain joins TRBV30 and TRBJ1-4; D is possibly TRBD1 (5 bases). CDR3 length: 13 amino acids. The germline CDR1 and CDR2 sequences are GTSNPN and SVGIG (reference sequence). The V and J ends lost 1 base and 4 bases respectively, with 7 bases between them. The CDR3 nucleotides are TGTGCCTGGAGTGGGGGCATTAATGAAAAACTGTTTTTT. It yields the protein CAWSGGINEKLFF.

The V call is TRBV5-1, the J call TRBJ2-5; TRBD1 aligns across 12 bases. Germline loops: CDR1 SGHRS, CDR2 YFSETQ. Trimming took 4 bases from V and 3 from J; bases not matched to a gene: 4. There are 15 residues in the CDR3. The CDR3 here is CASSPGTGGKETQYF. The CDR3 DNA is TGCGCCAGCAGCCCAGGGACAGGGGGCAAAGAGACCCAGTACTTC. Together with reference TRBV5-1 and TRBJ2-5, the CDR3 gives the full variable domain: KAGVTQTPRYLIKTRGQQVTLSCSPISGHRSVSWYQQTPGQGLQFLFEYFSETQRNKGNFPGRFSGRQFSNSRSEMNVSTLELGDSALYLCASSPGTGGKETQYFGPGTRLLVL.

CDR3 residues: CASSLRRQGGEKLFF. CDR3 nucleotide sequence: TGTGCCAGCAGCTTGAGACGGCAGGGAGGTGAAAAACTGTTTTTT. V is TRBV7-9 and J is TRBJ1-4; D possibly corresponds to TRBD1 (5 bases). V lost 3 bases, J lost 7 bases, and 15 bases lay in between. This CDR3 comprises 15 residues. Germline V CDR1 and CDR2: SEHNR, FQNEAQ (reference sequence).

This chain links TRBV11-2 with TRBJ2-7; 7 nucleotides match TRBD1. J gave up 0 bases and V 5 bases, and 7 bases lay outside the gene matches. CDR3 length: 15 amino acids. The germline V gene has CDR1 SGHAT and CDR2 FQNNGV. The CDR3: CASSQGVGYSYEQYF. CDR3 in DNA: TGTGCCAGCAGCCAGGGGGTGGGTTACTCCTACGAGCAGTACTTC.